The clone carrying this T cell receptor beta chain has only a few counts. The data originate from a study of STAT5B mutations in CD4+ large granular lymphocyte leukemia. Sequencing used immunoSEQ multiplex PCR; TCRdb keeps in-frame clones, though not all of them. The sample carries 25,000 to 35,000 clones, 74% recorded once. This CDR3 spans 14 amino acids. Trimming took 6 bases from V and 5 from J, leaving 16 bases between them. Looked up from germline, CDR1 is MNHNS and CDR2 is SASEGT. Sequencing used CD4+ T cells from blood buffy coats. The chain is built from TRBV6-1 and TRBJ2-5, with D perhaps being TRBD1 or TRBD2 (6 bases each). The clonotype was recovered from a human donor in good health. The CDR3 DNA follows: TGTGCCAGCAGCGCCGGGGGCGGCAAGGAGACCCAGTACTTC. This translates into CASSAGGGKETQYF.